This TCR beta chain was retrieved from a study of shared clonotypes between healthy human individuals (dated by TCRdb to 2018 to 2021). Regarding the complete study: A couple of women and a few men aged 18 to 49 years were included in the cohort. Libraries were prepared and TCR repertoires were sequenced by different laboratories using diverse techniques, in order to increase sequencing depth and limit assay-specific biases. Blood TCR repertoires of about 5 healthy adults were deeply sequenced to estimate repertoire size and the extent of clonotype sharing between individuals. Per donor, leukapheresis produced somewhere between about 0.94 and 10 billion PBMCs. For each donor, three plates each were used for CD4 naive and CD4 memory, two plates were used for CD8 naive, and one plate was used for CD8 memory.

Points the paper makes about the study in general: Compared with non-shared clonotypes, clonotypes shared by all four sorted-subset donors had higher generation probabilities. Across a few donors, about 5.2% of naive CD4, approximately 3.6% of naive CD8, 2.3% of memory CD4, and roughly 0.41% of memory CD8 clonotypes were shared. Only blood was sampled, and tissue TCR repertoires likely differ from those in blood. Larger estimated clonotype richness was generally found for naive subsets than for memory subsets. Rarefaction of sorted-subset datasets indicated incomplete sequencing despite the large sequencing depth. Based on pairwise subsampling, the degree of clonotype sharing among donors was expected to be affected by sequencing depth. The small number of donors limited the genetic and exposure-history diversity represented.

Using the deep immunoSEQ assay, multiplex PCR amplified TCR CDR3 regions from genomic DNA. Extracted genomic DNA from each cell subset was distributed evenly across all wells of several immunoSEQ 96-well plates, and each plate was treated as a replicate. For sorted subsets, approximately 190 ng of genomic DNA, equivalent to some 30,000 T cell genomes, went into each replicate PCR. Purified libraries were quantified with a Qubit 3.0 fluorometer, sized on a Bioanalyzer 2100, and re-quantified with the KAPA Library Quantification kit. Every immunoSEQ 96-well plate was sequenced on a separate single-read 150-cycle Illumina NextSeq 550 flow cell. The published analysis was carried out like this. Because the immunoSEQ output held only junctional sequences and lacked quality scores, the filtering could not match the filtering applied to full-length reads. Sequences were annotated with PyIR, a Python wrapper for IgBLAST v1.9, using IMGT germline references to assign V/J genes and CDR3. Reads with weak V/J assignments (E-value above 1e-6), missing CDR3, stop codons, out-of-frame junctions, or ambiguous translated residues were removed. V3J clonotypes were defined by identical inferred V gene, J gene, and CDR3 amino acid sequence. The percentage overlap between two repertoires was calculated by dividing the number of shared unique clonotypes by the size of the smaller repertoire. RTK rarefaction, the Chao1 estimator, and Recon v2.1 estimates of unobserved clonotypes were used to assess repertoire richness. Generation probabilities for all TCRbeta clonotypes obtained by the gDNA method from a few donors were computed using OLGA. TCRdb carries this immuneACCESS record with in-frame sequences only. Its versions omit some clonotypes, under half of them owing to an unresolved V gene in the studies checked, with the rest unexplained. From that table come the V and J calls and clone size; the DNA was used to work out D and trimming. The sample profile shows a few million clones; over 85% of them were found once. 0.35% to 0.5% of the sample is in the top ten clones.

Worth noting for this clone: It lacks a known antigen. Nothing much larger sits one base from this clone, and base qualities are not available.

Donors were healthy HIV-negative adults with no recently reported acute infections or vaccinations. All donors were Caucasian adults living in Nashville, Tennessee, USA. CD4+ T cells were enriched through magnetic negative selection, after which naive cells were positively selected on CD45RA and the remaining negative fraction served as the memory subset. Blood was obtained by leukapheresis, after which PBMCs were separated by Ficoll-Histopaque density gradient centrifugation and cryopreserved in liquid nitrogen vapor phase. Purity and quantity of every magnetically sorted T cell population were checked by analytical flow cytometry. From each sorted fraction, genomic DNA was isolated and quantified by UV absorbance on a Nanodrop 2000c. From cysteine to phenylalanine, the CDR3 is 14 amino acids long. Only the CDR3 DNA is retained, 42 bases long and in frame from the first base. Cut back by 3 bases and 0 bases, the V and J ends lie 7 bases apart. CDR1 is given as SGHAT and CDR2 as FQNNGV, both from the germline V gene.

The chain links TRBV11-2 with TRBJ2-3; the D gene identity is not certain. The receptor was derived from a man between 18 and 35 years old in good health. Some clones in this sample may be carry-over from other donors' samples. Sequenced: naive CD4+ T cells from PBMCs. This specimen's cell subset or site label, per the study, means: CD45RA+ positively selected. Read as DNA, the sequence is TGTGCCAGCAGCTTCCGGCGGAGCACAGATACGCAGTATTTT. The resulting protein is CASSFRRSTDTQYF.